Listed below are T cell receptor beta chains from one sample, sequenced in a study of beta chain features in type 1 diabetes. Data came from immunoSEQ multiplex PCR; TCRdb stores just in-frame clones and leaves some out. Of 200,000 to 250,000 clones listed, under 13% are singletons. The sample was central memory CD4+ T cells from blood. These receptors came from a man in his late teens or twenties in good health. Each CDR3 is given with its conserved first and last residue. The order of the fields is J gene, V gene, D gene, clone size, CDR3 protein, CDR3 DNA. The D gene is left open where the match is weak. Where a row states a size, it is once, few, many or the class of an expanded clone; other rows omit it.

j_call: TRBJ2-1
v_call: TRBV6-6
d_call: .
clone_size: many
cdr3_aa: CASSSVGKQFF
cdr3_nt: TGTGCCAGCAGTTCGGTGGGGAAGCAGTTCTTC

j_call: TRBJ2-7
v_call: TRBV4-2
d_call: TRBD2
clone_size: .
cdr3_aa: CASSQDLASGTYSYEQYF
cdr3_nt: TGTGCCAGCAGCCAAGATCTGGCTAGCGGGACCTATTCCTACGAGCAGTACTTC

j_call: TRBJ2-1
v_call: TRBV6-5
d_call: TRBD2
clone_size: few
cdr3_aa: CASGLAGGNEQFF
cdr3_nt: TGTGCCAGCGGACTAGCGGGAGGCAATGAGCAGTTCTTC

j_call: TRBJ2-5
v_call: TRBV11-2
d_call: TRBD2
clone_size: many
cdr3_aa: CASSFRAGGPETQYF
cdr3_nt: TGTGCCAGCAGCTTTCGAGCGGGAGGGCCGGAGACCCAGTACTTC

j_call: TRBJ2-7
v_call: TRBV5-1
d_call: TRBD1
clone_size: .
cdr3_aa: CASSSARGDRPPYEQYF
cdr3_nt: TGCGCCAGCAGCTCGGCAAGAGGGGACAGGCCTCCCTACGAGCAGTACTTC

j_call: TRBJ2-7
v_call: TRBV7-9
d_call: .
clone_size: few
cdr3_aa: CASSFWTDSHEQYF
cdr3_nt: TGTGCCAGCAGCTTTTGGACGGACAGTCACGAGCAGTACTTC

j_call: TRBJ1-1
v_call: TRBV5-1
d_call: .
clone_size: few
cdr3_aa: CASRSSWDEAFF
cdr3_nt: TGCGCCAGCCGATCCTCGTGGGATGAAGCTTTCTTT

j_call: TRBJ2-5
v_call: TRBV18
d_call: .
clone_size: few
cdr3_aa: CASSPGGGETQYF
cdr3_nt: TGTGCCAGCTCACCAGGGGGAGGCGAGACCCAGTACTTC

j_call: TRBJ1-1
v_call: TRBV29-1
d_call: .
clone_size: .
cdr3_aa: CSVEVGQQTEAFF
cdr3_nt: TGCAGCGTTGAGGTTGGGCAGCAGACTGAAGCTTTCTTT

j_call: TRBJ1-5
v_call: TRBV27
d_call: .
clone_size: few
cdr3_aa: CASSLFSGVSNQPQHF
cdr3_nt: TGTGCCAGCAGTTTATTTTCAGGAGTTAGCAATCAGCCCCAGCATTTT

j_call: TRBJ1-4
v_call: TRBV30
d_call: .
clone_size: .
cdr3_aa: CAWSTPGALRTNEKLFF
cdr3_nt: TGTGCCTGGAGTACCCCAGGGGCCCTGAGGACTAATGAAAAACTGTTTTTT

j_call: TRBJ2-1
v_call: TRBV9
d_call: .
clone_size: .
cdr3_aa: CASSVGDAYNEQFF
cdr3_nt: TGTGCCAGCAGCGTGGGGGACGCCTACAATGAGCAGTTCTTC

j_call: TRBJ2-3
v_call: TRBV2
d_call: .
clone_size: few
cdr3_aa: CASSETHRGTDTQYF
cdr3_nt: TGTGCCAGCAGTGAAACCCACAGGGGCACAGATACGCAGTATTTT

j_call: TRBJ2-5
v_call: TRBV11-2
d_call: .
clone_size: .
cdr3_aa: CASSQDGQFQETQYF
cdr3_nt: TGTGCCAGCAGCCAAGACGGACAGTTCCAAGAGACCCAGTACTTC

j_call: TRBJ2-5
v_call: TRBV29-1
d_call: .
clone_size: few
cdr3_aa: CSARGVREALQETQYF
cdr3_nt: TGCAGCGCCAGGGGGGTTCGGGAGGCCCTCCAAGAGACCCAGTACTTC

j_call: TRBJ2-5
v_call: TRBV9
d_call: .
clone_size: few
cdr3_aa: CASSVEGLGTQYF
cdr3_nt: TGTGCCAGCAGCGTAGAGGGGCTTGGGACCCAGTACTTC

j_call: TRBJ1-3
v_call: TRBV9
d_call: .
clone_size: .
cdr3_aa: CASSVGGASGNTIYF
cdr3_nt: TGTGCCAGCAGTGTCGGCGGAGCCTCTGGAAACACCATATATTTT

j_call: TRBJ2-3
v_call: TRBV5-4
d_call: TRBD1
clone_size: few
cdr3_aa: CASSLVPDRATDTQYF
cdr3_nt: TGTGCCAGCAGCTTGGTACCGGACAGGGCCACAGATACGCAGTATTTT

j_call: TRBJ1-4
v_call: TRBV29-1
d_call: .
clone_size: .
cdr3_aa: CSVVAREKLFF
cdr3_nt: TGCAGCGTCGTCGCGAGGGAAAAACTGTTTTTT

j_call: TRBJ2-5
v_call: TRBV29-1
d_call: .
clone_size: few
cdr3_aa: CSAIQGPQETQYF
cdr3_nt: TGCAGCGCTATACAGGGACCGCAAGAGACCCAGTACTTC

j_call: TRBJ2-1
v_call: TRBV10-3
d_call: .
clone_size: .
cdr3_aa: CASSLRPPGGTFYNEQFF
cdr3_nt: TGTGCCAGCAGTCTTAGACCCCCAGGAGGAACTTTCTACAATGAGCAGTTCTTC

j_call: TRBJ2-7
v_call: TRBV7-6
d_call: TRBD2
clone_size: .
cdr3_aa: CASSLLFDAGTSLHEQYF
cdr3_nt: TGTGCCAGCAGCTTATTGTTCGACGCCGGGACTAGTTTACACGAGCAGTACTTC

j_call: TRBJ2-5
v_call: TRBV25-1
d_call: .
clone_size: few
cdr3_aa: CASSAAQGTQYF
cdr3_nt: TGTGCCAGCAGTGCCGCCCAAGGGACCCAGTACTTC

j_call: TRBJ2-1
v_call: TRBV9
d_call: TRBD1
clone_size: few
cdr3_aa: CASSGDRDHVLLYNEQFF
cdr3_nt: TGTGCCAGCAGCGGCGACAGGGACCACGTTCTTTTATACAATGAGCAGTTCTTC

j_call: TRBJ1-4
v_call: TRBV7-9
d_call: .
clone_size: many
cdr3_aa: CASSRGQGYEKLFF
cdr3_nt: TGTGCCAGCAGCCGCGGGCAGGGGTACGAAAAACTGTTTTTT

j_call: TRBJ2-1
v_call: TRBV6-5
d_call: TRBD2
clone_size: few
cdr3_aa: CASSYWGLAGDNEQFF
cdr3_nt: TGTGCCAGCAGTTACTGGGGACTAGCGGGGGACAATGAGCAGTTCTTC

j_call: TRBJ2-6
v_call: TRBV29-1
d_call: .
clone_size: many
cdr3_aa: CSAHLGANVLTF
cdr3_nt: TGCAGCGCACATCTTGGGGCCAACGTCCTGACTTTC

j_call: TRBJ2-1
v_call: TRBV11-2
d_call: TRBD2
clone_size: .
cdr3_aa: CASSYPGLAGGGEQFF
cdr3_nt: TGTGCCAGCAGCTACCCGGGACTAGCGGGAGGCGGTGAGCAGTTCTTC

j_call: TRBJ2-5
v_call: TRBV7-2
d_call: .
clone_size: few
cdr3_aa: CASSLVREGQTQYF
cdr3_nt: TGTGCCAGCAGCTTAGTGCGAGAGGGGCAGACCCAGTACTTC

j_call: TRBJ2-3
v_call: TRBV11-2
d_call: TRBD2
clone_size: few
cdr3_aa: CASSYRLGLAGSTDTQYF
cdr3_nt: TGTGCCAGCAGCTACCGTTTGGGACTAGCGGGAAGCACAGATACGCAGTATTTT

j_call: TRBJ2-3
v_call: TRBV2
d_call: TRBD2
clone_size: few
cdr3_aa: CATASGSADTQYF
cdr3_nt: TGTGCCACTGCCAGCGGGAGCGCAGATACGCAGTATTTT

j_call: TRBJ2-7
v_call: TRBV19
d_call: .
clone_size: few
cdr3_aa: CASSIGTGEQYF
cdr3_nt: TGTGCCAGTAGTATAGGGACCGGCGAGCAGTACTTC

j_call: TRBJ2-5
v_call: TRBV5-5
d_call: .
clone_size: few
cdr3_aa: CASSGGTGTAQYF
cdr3_nt: TGTGCCAGCAGCGGCGGGACCGGGACGGCCCAGTACTTC

j_call: TRBJ1-2
v_call: TRBV10-2
d_call: .
clone_size: .
cdr3_aa: CASSDITANYGYTF
cdr3_nt: TGCGCCAGCAGTGACATTACAGCTAACTATGGCTACACCTTC

j_call: TRBJ1-5
v_call: TRBV6-1
d_call: TRBD1
clone_size: .
cdr3_aa: CASSGAGQGMNQPQHF
cdr3_nt: TGTGCCAGCAGTGGAGCTGGACAGGGTATGAATCAGCCCCAGCATTTT

j_call: TRBJ2-1
v_call: TRBV14
d_call: .
clone_size: few
cdr3_aa: CASSPPGSSYNEQFF
cdr3_nt: TGTGCCAGCAGCCCCCCCGGGAGCTCCTACAATGAGCAGTTCTTC

j_call: TRBJ2-7
v_call: TRBV5-6
d_call: .
clone_size: many
cdr3_aa: CASSFLSALVEQYF
cdr3_nt: TGTGCCAGCAGCTTCCTTAGCGCTCTGGTCGAGCAGTACTTC

j_call: TRBJ2-2
v_call: TRBV18
d_call: TRBD2
clone_size: .
cdr3_aa: CASSPSSGSTGELFF
cdr3_nt: TGTGCCAGCTCACCGTCTAGCGGGAGCACCGGGGAGCTGTTTTTT

j_call: TRBJ2-1
v_call: TRBV27
d_call: .
clone_size: .
cdr3_aa: CASSPFSLQGEQFF
cdr3_nt: TGTGCCAGCAGTCCCTTCTCCCTGCAGGGTGAGCAGTTCTTC

j_call: TRBJ2-3
v_call: TRBV7-9
d_call: TRBD1
clone_size: few
cdr3_aa: CASSPRTGTGTDTQYF
cdr3_nt: TGTGCCAGCAGCCCCAGGACAGGGACGGGCACAGATACGCAGTATTTT

j_call: TRBJ2-2
v_call: TRBV7-7
d_call: .
clone_size: .
cdr3_aa: CASRPTENTGELFF
cdr3_nt: TGTGCTAGCAGACCGACAGAAAACACCGGGGAGCTGTTTTTT

j_call: TRBJ2-3
v_call: TRBV6-5
d_call: TRBD2
clone_size: .
cdr3_aa: CASSYSSAGTDTQYF
cdr3_nt: TGTGCCAGCAGTTACTCGTCAGCGGGGACAGATACGCAGTATTTT

j_call: TRBJ1-3
v_call: TRBV19
d_call: .
clone_size: many
cdr3_aa: CATAVDPGNTIYF
cdr3_nt: TGTGCCACCGCCGTGGACCCTGGAAACACCATATATTTT

j_call: TRBJ1-3
v_call: TRBV10-3
d_call: .
clone_size: many
cdr3_aa: CAISESNGNTIYF
cdr3_nt: TGTGCCATCAGTGAGTCGAACGGAAACACCATATATTTT

j_call: TRBJ2-3
v_call: TRBV9
d_call: TRBD2
clone_size: .
cdr3_aa: CASSGRRLAGGTDTQYF
cdr3_nt: TGTGCCAGCAGCGGCCGGAGACTAGCGGGAGGCACAGATACGCAGTATTTT

j_call: TRBJ2-7
v_call: TRBV7-9
d_call: TRBD1
clone_size: .
cdr3_aa: CASSLAGTGDEQYF
cdr3_nt: TGTGCCAGCAGCTTAGCCGGGACAGGGGACGAGCAGTACTTC

j_call: TRBJ2-5
v_call: TRBV19
d_call: TRBD2
clone_size: many
cdr3_aa: CASSPRTSGRARETQYF
cdr3_nt: TGTGCCAGTAGCCCCCGGACTAGCGGGAGGGCCCGGGAGACCCAGTACTTC

j_call: TRBJ2-2
v_call: TRBV2
d_call: .
clone_size: .
cdr3_aa: CASSTTGFGELFF
cdr3_nt: TGTGCCAGCAGTACTACAGGGTTCGGGGAGCTGTTTTTT

j_call: TRBJ1-1
v_call: TRBV30
d_call: .
clone_size: few
cdr3_aa: CAWGWDAEAFF
cdr3_nt: TGTGCCTGGGGTTGGGACGCTGAAGCTTTCTTT

j_call: TRBJ2-5
v_call: TRBV18
d_call: .
clone_size: .
cdr3_aa: CASSRAEQETQYF
cdr3_nt: TGTGCCAGCTCCCGGGCGGAGCAAGAGACCCAGTACTTC

j_call: TRBJ2-1
v_call: TRBV11-3
d_call: .
clone_size: .
cdr3_aa: CASSLDASSNEQFF
cdr3_nt: TGTGCCAGCAGCTTAGATGCCAGTTCCAATGAGCAGTTCTTC

j_call: TRBJ2-7
v_call: TRBV10-3
d_call: .
clone_size: few
cdr3_aa: CAISRDAAQEQYF
cdr3_nt: TGTGCCATCAGCCGGGACGCCGCACAGGAGCAGTACTTC

j_call: TRBJ2-3
v_call: TRBV7-9
d_call: TRBD2
clone_size: once
cdr3_aa: CASSRTSGSTDTQYF
cdr3_nt: TGTGCCAGCAGCAGGACTAGCGGATCCACAGATACGCAGTATTTT

j_call: TRBJ1-2
v_call: TRBV10-3
d_call: .
clone_size: .
cdr3_aa: CAISGQNYGYTF
cdr3_nt: TGTGCCATCAGTGGACAGAACTATGGCTACACCTTC

j_call: TRBJ2-1
v_call: TRBV11-1
d_call: .
clone_size: .
cdr3_aa: CASSPSLGYNEQFF
cdr3_nt: TGTGCCAGCAGCCCATCGTTGGGCTACAATGAGCAGTTCTTC

j_call: TRBJ2-1
v_call: TRBV7-2
d_call: .
clone_size: few
cdr3_aa: CASRSPTRMSYNEQFF
cdr3_nt: TGTGCCAGCAGATCCCCCACTAGGATGTCCTACAATGAGCAGTTCTTC

j_call: TRBJ2-1
v_call: TRBV18
d_call: .
clone_size: .
cdr3_aa: CASSPDQSSYNEQFF
cdr3_nt: TGTGCCAGCTCACCAGATCAGAGCTCCTACAATGAGCAGTTCTTC